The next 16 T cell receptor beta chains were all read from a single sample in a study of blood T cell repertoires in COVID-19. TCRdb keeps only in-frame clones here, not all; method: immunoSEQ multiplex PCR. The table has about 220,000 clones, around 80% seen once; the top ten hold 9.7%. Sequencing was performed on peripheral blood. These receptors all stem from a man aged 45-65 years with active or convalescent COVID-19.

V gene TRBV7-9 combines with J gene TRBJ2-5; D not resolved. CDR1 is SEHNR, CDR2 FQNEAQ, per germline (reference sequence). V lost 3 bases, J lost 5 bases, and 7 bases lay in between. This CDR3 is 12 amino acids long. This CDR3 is CASSFVRETQYF. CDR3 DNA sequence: TGTGCCAGCAGCTTCGTGCGGGAGACCCAGTACTTC.

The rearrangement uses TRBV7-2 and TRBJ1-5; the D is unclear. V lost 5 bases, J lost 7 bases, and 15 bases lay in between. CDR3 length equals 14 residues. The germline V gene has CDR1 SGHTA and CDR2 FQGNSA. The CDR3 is CASSPDSSGQPQHF. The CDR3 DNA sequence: TGTGCCAGCAGCCCTGACTCCTCCGGCCAGCCCCAGCATTTT.

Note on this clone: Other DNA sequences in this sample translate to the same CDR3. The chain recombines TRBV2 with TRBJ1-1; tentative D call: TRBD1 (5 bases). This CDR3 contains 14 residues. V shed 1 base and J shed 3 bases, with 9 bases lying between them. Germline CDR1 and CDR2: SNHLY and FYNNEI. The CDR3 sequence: CASSEVGGYTEAFF. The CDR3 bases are TGTGCCAGCAGTGAAGTCGGGGGATACACTGAAGCTTTCTTT. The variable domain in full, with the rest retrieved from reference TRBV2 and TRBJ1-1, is EPEVTQTPSHQVTQMGQEVILRCVPISNHLYFYWYRQILGQKVEFLVSFYNNEISEKSEIFDDQFSVERPDGSNFTLKIRSTKLEDSAMYFCASSEVGGYTEAFFGQGTRLTVV.

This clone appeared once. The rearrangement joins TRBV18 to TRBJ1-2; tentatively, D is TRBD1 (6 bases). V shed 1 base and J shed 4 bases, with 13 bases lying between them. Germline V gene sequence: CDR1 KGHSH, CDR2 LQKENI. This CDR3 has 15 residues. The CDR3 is CASSPRGGGGYGYTF. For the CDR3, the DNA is TGTGCCAGCTCACCACGCGGGGGCGGAGGCTATGGCTACACCTTC.

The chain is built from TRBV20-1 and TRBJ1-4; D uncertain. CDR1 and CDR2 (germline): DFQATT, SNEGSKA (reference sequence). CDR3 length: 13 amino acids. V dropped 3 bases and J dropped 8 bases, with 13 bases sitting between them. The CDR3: CSASNSLTEKLFF. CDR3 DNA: TGCAGTGCTAGTAACAGCCTTACCGAAAAACTGTTTTTT.

DNA for the CDR3: TGTGCCAGTAGTACTCCGGGACAGACTGCAATTTCACCCCTCCACTTT. Its protein is CASSTPGQTAISPLHF. The rearrangement links TRBV19 to TRBJ1-6; 7 bases map to TRBD1. The V gene's germline CDR1 is LNHDA and CDR2 SQIVND (reference sequence). The CDR3 is 16 residues long. The V and J ends lost 4 bases and 9 bases, in that order; junction bases with no gene match: 12.

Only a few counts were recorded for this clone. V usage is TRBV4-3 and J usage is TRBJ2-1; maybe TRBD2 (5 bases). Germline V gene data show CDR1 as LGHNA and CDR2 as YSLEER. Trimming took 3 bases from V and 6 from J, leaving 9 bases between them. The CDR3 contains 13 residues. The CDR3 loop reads CASSQGVGNEQFF. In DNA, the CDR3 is TGCGCCAGCAGCCAGGGAGTGGGCAATGAGCAGTTCTTC.

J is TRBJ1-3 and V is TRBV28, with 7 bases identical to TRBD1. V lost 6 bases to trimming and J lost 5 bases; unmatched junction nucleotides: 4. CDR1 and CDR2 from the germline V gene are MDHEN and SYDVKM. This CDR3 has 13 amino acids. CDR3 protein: CASSMTGRNTIYF. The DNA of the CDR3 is TGTGCCAGCAGCATGACAGGGAGAAACACCATATATTTT. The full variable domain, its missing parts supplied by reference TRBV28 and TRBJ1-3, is DVKVTQSSRYLVKRTGEKVFLECVQDMDHENMFWYRQDPGLGLRLIYFSYDVKMKEKGDIPEGYSVSREKKERFSLILESASTNQTSMYLCASSMTGRNTIYFGEGSWLTVV.

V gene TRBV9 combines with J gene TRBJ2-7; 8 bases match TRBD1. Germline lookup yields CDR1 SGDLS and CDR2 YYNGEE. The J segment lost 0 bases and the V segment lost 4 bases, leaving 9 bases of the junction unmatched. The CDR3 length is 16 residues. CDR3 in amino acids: CASSPGQGIGSYEQYF. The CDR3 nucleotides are TGTGCCAGCAGCCCCGGACAGGGTATAGGCTCCTACGAGCAGTACTTC.

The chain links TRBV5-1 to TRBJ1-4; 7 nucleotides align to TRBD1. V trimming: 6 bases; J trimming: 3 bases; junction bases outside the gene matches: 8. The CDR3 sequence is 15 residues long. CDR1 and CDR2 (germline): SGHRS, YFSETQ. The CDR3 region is CASKMKGAANEKLFF. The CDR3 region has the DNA TGCGCCAGCAAAATGAAGGGGGCGGCTAATGAAAAACTGTTTTTT.

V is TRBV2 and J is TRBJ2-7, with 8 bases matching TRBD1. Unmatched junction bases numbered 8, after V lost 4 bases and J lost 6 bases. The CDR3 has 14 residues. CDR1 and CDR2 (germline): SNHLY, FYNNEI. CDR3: CASSGQGALIEQYV. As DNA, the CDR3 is TGTGCCAGCAGTGGGCAGGGGGCTTTAATCGAGCAGTACGTC.

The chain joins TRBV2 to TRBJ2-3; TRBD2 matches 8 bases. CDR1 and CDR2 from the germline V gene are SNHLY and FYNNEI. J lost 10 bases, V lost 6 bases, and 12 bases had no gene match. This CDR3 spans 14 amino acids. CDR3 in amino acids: CASRPEGGGRPQYF. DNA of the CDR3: TGTGCCAGCAGACCGGAGGGCGGGGGGCGCCCGCAGTATTTT.

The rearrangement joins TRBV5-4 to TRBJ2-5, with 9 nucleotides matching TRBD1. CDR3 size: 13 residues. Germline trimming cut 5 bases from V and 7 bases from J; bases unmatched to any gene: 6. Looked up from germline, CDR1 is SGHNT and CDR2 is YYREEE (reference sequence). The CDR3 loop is CASRPGQGATQYF. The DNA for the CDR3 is TGTGCCAGCAGACCGGGACAGGGTGCGACCCAGTACTTC.

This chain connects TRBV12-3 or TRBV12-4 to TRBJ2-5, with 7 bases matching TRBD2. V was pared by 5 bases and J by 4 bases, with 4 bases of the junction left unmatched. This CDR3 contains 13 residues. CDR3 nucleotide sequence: TGTGCCAGCAGTATCCAGCGGGGAGAGACCCAGTACTTC. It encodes CASSIQRGETQYF.

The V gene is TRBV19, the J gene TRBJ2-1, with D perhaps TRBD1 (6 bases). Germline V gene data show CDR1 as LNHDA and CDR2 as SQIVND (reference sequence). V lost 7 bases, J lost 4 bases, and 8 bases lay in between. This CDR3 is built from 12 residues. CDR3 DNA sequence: TGTGCCAGTACCGGGACATACAATGAGCAGTTCTTC. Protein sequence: CASTGTYNEQFF.

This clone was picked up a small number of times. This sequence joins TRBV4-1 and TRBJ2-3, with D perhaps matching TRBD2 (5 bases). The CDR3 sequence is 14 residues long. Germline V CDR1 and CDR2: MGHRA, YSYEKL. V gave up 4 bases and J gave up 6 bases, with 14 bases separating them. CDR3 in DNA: TGCGCCAGCAGCCCCCTCCAACTAGGGGATACGCAGTATTTT. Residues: CASSPLQLGDTQYF.